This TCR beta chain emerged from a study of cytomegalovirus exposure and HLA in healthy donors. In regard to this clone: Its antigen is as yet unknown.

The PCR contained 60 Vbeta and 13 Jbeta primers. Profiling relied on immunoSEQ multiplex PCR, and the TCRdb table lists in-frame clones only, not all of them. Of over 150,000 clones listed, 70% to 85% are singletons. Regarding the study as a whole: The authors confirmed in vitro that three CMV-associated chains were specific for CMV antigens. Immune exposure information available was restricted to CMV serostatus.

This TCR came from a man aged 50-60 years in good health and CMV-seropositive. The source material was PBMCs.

As DNA, the CDR3 is TGCGCCAGCAGCCAAACGGGACTAGCGGGGAGTGAGCAGTTCTTC. Translation gives CASSQTGLAGSEQFF. The chain has TRBV4-1 and TRBJ2-1; TRBD2 agrees at 13 bases. The CDR3 has 15 residues. Germline V lookup: CDR1 MGHRA, CDR2 YSYEKL. The V segment lost 2 bases and the J segment 9 bases; nucleotides outside the gene matches: 4.